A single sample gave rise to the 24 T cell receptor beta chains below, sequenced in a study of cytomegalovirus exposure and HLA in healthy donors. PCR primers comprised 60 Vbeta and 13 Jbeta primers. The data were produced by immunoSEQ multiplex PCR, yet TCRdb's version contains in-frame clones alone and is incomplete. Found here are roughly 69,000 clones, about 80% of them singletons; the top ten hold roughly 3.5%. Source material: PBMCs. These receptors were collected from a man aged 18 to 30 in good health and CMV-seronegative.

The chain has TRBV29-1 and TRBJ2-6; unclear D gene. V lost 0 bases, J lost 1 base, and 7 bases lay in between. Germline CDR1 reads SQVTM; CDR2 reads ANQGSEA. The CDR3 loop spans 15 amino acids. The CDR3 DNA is TGCAGCGTTGAAGATCCCCGTTCTGGGGCCAACGTCCTGACTTTC. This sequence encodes CSVEDPRSGANVLTF.

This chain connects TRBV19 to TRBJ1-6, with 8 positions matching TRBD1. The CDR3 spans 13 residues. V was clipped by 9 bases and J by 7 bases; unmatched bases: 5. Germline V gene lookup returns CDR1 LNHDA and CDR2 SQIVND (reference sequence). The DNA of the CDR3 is TGTGCCAGCTCCAGGGGGCTAAATTCACCCCTCCACTTT. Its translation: CASSRGLNSPLHF.

Here the CDR3 reads CATANGGRLYNEQFF. The CDR3 region has the DNA TGTGCCACCGCAAACGGGGGGCGTCTGTACAATGAGCAGTTCTTC. The chain employs TRBV6-6 and TRBJ2-1; a possible D gene is TRBD2 (7 bases). The germline gives CDR1 MNHNY, CDR2 SVGAGI (reference sequence). The V end was cut by 10 bases, the J end by 4 bases, with 20 bases between. The CDR3 covers 15 residues.

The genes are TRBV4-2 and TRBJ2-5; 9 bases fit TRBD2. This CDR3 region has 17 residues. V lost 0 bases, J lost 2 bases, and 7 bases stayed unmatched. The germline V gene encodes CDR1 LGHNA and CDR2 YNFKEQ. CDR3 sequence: CASSQDLLSGGQETQYF. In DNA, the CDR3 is TGTGCCAGCAGCCAAGATCTGCTAAGCGGGGGGCAAGAGACCCAGTACTTC.

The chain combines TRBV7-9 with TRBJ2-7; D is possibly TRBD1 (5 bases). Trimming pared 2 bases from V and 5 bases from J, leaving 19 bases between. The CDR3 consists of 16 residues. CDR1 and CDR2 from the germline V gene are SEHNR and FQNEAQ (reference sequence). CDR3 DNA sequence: TGTGCCAGCAGCTTAAATTCTGGCAGGGTAGTAGACGAGCAGTACTTC. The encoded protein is CASSLNSGRVVDEQYF. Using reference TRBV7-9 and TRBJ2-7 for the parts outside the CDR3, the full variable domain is DTGVSQNPRHKITKRGQNVTFRCDPISEHNRLYWYRQTLGQGPEFLTYFQNEAQLEKSRLLSDRFSAERPKGSFSTLEIQRTEQGDSAMYLCASSLNSGRVVDEQYFGPGTRLTVT.

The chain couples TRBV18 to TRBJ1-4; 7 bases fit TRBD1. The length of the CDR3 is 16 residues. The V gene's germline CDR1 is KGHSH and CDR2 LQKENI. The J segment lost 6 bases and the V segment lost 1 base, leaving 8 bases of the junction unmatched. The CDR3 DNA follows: TGTGCCAGCTCACCACTCGGTGGGCAGGGGGATGAAAAACTGTTTTTT. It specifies CASSPLGGQGDEKLFF.

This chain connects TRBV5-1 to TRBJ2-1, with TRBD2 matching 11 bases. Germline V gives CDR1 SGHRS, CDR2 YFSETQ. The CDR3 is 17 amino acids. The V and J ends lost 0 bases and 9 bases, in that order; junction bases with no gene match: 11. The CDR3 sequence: CASSLGTSGGYFGEQFF. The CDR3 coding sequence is TGCGCCAGCAGCTTGGGCACTAGCGGGGGTTATTTCGGTGAGCAGTTCTTC.

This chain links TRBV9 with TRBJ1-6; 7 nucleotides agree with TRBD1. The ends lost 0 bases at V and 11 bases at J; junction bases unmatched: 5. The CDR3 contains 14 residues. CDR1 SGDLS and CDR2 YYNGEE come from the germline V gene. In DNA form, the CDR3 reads TGTGCCAGCAGCGTAGTGGACAGGCACCCACCCCTCCACTTT. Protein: CASSVVDRHPPLHF.

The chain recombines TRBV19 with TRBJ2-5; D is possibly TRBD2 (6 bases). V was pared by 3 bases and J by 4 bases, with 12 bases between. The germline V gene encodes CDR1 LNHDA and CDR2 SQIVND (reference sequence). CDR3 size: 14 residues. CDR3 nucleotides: TGTGCCAGTAGTATCTTGTCCGGGGGAGAGACCCAGTACTTC. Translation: CASSILSGGETQYF. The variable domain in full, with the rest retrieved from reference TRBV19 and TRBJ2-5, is DGGITQSPKYLFRKEGQNVTLSCEQNLNHDAMYWYRQDPGQGLRLIYYSQIVNDFQKGDIAEGYSVSREKKESFPLTVTSAQKNPTAFYLCASSILSGGETQYFGPGTRLLVL.

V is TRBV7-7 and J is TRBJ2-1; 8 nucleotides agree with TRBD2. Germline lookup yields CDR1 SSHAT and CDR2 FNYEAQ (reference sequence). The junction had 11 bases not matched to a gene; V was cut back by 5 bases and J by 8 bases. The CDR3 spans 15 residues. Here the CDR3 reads CASSTLIGGAHEQFF. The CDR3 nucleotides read TGTGCCAGCAGCACTCTAATCGGGGGGGCCCATGAGCAGTTCTTC.

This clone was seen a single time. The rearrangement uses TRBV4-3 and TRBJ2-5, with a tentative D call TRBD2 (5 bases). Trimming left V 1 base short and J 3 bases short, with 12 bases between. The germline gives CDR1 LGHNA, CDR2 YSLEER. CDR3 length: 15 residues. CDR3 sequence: CASSQVGTAEETQYF. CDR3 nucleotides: TGCGCCAGCAGCCAAGTCGGTACAGCGGAAGAGACCCAGTACTTC.

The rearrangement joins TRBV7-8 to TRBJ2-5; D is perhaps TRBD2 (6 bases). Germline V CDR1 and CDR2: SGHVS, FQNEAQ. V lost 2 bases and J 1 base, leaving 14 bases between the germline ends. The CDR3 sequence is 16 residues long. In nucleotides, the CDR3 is TGTGCCAGCAGCTTACCTTTTGAGGGACTCCAAGAGACCCAGTACTTC. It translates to CASSLPFEGLQETQYF.

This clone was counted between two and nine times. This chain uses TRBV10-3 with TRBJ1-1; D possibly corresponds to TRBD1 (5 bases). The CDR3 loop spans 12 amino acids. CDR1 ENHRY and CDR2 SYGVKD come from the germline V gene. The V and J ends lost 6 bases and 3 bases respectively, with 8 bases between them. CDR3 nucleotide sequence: TGTGCCATCAGGCGGGGGGACACTGAAGCTTTCTTT. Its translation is CAIRRGDTEAFF.

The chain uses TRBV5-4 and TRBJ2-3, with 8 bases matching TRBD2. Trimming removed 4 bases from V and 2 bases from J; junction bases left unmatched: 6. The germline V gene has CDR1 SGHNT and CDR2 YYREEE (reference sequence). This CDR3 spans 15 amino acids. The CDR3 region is CASSPKRGITDTQYF. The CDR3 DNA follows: TGTGCCAGCAGCCCGAAGCGGGGGATCACAGATACGCAGTATTTT.

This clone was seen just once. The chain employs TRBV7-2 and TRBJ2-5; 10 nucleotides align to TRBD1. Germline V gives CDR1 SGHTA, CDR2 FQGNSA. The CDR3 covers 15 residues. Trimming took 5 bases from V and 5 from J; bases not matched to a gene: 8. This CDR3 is CASSPGTGVGETQYF. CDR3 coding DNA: TGTGCCAGCAGCCCGGGGACAGGGGTTGGGGAGACCCAGTACTTC.

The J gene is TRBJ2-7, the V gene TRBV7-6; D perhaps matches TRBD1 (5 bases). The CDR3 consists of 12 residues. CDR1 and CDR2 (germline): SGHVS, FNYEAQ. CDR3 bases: TGTGCCAGCAGCTTAGCGGGGCAGGGATTTAACGTC. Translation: CASSLAGQGFNV.

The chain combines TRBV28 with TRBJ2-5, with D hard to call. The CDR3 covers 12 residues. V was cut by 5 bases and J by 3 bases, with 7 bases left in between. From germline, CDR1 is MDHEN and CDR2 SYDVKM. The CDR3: CASSTGEETQYF. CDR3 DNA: TGTGCCAGCAGTACCGGTGAAGAGACCCAGTACTTC.

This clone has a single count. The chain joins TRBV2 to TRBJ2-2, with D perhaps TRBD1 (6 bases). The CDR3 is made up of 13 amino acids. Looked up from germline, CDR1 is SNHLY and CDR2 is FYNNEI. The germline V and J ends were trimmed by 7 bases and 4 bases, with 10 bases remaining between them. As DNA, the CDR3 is TGTGCCAGCATTCGACAGGCCACCGGGGAGCTGTTTTTT. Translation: CASIRQATGELFF.

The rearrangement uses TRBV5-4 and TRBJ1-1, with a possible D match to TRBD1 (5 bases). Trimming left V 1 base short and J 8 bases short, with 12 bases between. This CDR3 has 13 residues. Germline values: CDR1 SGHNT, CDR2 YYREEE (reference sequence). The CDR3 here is CASSLFGGGEAFF. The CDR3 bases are TGTGCCAGCAGCTTGTTTGGGGGGGGAGAAGCTTTCTTT.

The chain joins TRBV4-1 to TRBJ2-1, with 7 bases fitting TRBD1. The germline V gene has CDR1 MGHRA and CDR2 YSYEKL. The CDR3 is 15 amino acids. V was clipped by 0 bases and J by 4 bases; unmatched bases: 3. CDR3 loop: CASSQEGTAYNEQFF. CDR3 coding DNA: TGCGCCAGCAGCCAAGAGGGGACAGCTTACAATGAGCAGTTCTTC.

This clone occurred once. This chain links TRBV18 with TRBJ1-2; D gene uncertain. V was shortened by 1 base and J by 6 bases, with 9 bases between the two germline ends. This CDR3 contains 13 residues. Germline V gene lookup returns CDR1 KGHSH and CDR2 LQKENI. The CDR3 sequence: CASSPLPRNGYTF. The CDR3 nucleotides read TGTGCCAGCTCACCACTTCCCAGAAATGGCTACACCTTC.

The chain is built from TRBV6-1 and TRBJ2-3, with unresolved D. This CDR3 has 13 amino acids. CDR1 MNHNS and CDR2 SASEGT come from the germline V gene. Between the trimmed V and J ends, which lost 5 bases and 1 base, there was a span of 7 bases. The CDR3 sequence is CASSTTRTDTQYF. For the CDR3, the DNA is TGTGCCAGCAGTACCACACGCACAGATACGCAGTATTTT.

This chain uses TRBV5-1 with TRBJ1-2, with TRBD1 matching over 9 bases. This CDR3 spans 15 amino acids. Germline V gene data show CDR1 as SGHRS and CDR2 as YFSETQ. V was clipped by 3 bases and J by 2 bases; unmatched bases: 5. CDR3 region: CASSSRQGGNYGYTF. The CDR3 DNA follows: TGCGCCAGCAGCTCTAGACAGGGGGGGAACTATGGCTACACCTTC.

CDR3 DNA sequence: TGTGCCAGCAGCTTAGGGACAGTTGGAAACACCATATATTTT. It specifies CASSLGTVGNTIYF. J is TRBJ1-3 and V is TRBV7-2; possibly TRBD1 for D (6 bases). The V gene's germline CDR1 is SGHTA and CDR2 FQGNSA. Trimming cost V 1 base and J 3 bases, with 7 bases left between them. The CDR3 covers 14 residues. Full variable domain (missing parts from reference TRBV7-2 and TRBJ1-3): GAGVSQSPSNKVTEKGKDVELRCDPISGHTALYWYRQSLGQGLEFLIYFQGNSAPDKSGLPSDRFSAERTGGSVSTLTIQRTQQEDSAVYLCASSLGTVGNTIYFGEGSWLTVV.